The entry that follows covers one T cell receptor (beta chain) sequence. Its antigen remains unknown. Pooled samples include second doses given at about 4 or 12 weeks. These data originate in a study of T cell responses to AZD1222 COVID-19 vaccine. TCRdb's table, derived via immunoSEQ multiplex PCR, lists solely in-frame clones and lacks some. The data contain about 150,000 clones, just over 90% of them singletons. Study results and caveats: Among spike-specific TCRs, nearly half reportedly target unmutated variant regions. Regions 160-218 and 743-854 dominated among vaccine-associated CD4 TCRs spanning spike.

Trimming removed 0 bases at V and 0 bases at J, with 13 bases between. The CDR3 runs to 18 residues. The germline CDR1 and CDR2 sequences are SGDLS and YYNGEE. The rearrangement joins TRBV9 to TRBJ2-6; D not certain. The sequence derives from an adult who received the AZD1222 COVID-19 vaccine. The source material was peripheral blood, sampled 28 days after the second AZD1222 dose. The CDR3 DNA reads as TGTGCCAGCAGCGTAGGGACCTCCCTCCGCTCTGGGGCCAACGTCCTGACTTTC. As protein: CASSVGTSLRSGANVLTF.